Listed below are T cell receptor beta chains from one sample, sequenced in a study of blood T cells in healthy people across ages. Each CDR3 protein is one row after TCRdb ran MiXCR on the 5' RACE reads. The repertoire holds 500,000 to 700,000 distinct CDR3 sequences, with roughly 31% as singletons. Sequenced material: blood. The receptors were sampled from a woman over 75 in good health. CDR3s include the opening cysteine and the closing phenylalanine or tryptophan. Each record gives: clone size, D gene, V gene, J gene, CDR3 protein, CDR3 DNA. D genes are given only for firm matches. Size is omitted from some rows. Given values are once, few, many or a class for expanded clones.

many	.	TRBV20-1	TRBJ2-7	CSAKLGGFSEYF	TGCAGTGCCAAACTCGGGGGCTTCTCGGAGTACTTC
many	.	TRBV20-1	TRBJ2-7	CSATDKRVYEQYF	TGCAGTGCCACGGATAAGCGGGTCTACGAGCAGTACTTC
few	.	TRBV19	TRBJ1-5	CASRPRGGQPQHF	TGTGCCAGTAGACCCCGGGGGGGACAGCCCCAGCATTTT
few	TRBD1	TRBV24-1	TRBJ1-2	CTTSDRTGGGSLDGYTF	TGTACCACCAGTGACCGGACAGGGGGAGGCTCTTTGGATGGCTACACCTTC
many	TRBD2	TRBV7-2	TRBJ2-3	CASSLGEGSTDTQYF	TGTGCCAGCAGCTTAGGGGAGGGAAGCACAGATACGCAGTATTTT
.	.	TRBV18	TRBJ1-5	CASSAQGGRQPQHF	TGTGCCAGCTCAGCGCAGGGAGGTCGTCAGCCCCAGCATTTT
many	TRBD2	TRBV27	TRBJ2-7	CASSWDTASGRRGGEQYF	TGTGCCAGCAGCTGGGACACTGCTTCTGGTAGGCGGGGGGGCGAGCAGTACTTC
many	.	TRBV11-2	TRBJ1-2	CASSSNRGGRGYTF	TGTGCCAGCAGCTCCAACCGAGGTGGAAGGGGCTACACCTTC
.	TRBD1	TRBV29-1	TRBJ2-1	CSAGHGTGFNEQFF	TGCAGCGCCGGACACGGGACAGGTTTCAATGAGCAGTTCTTC
.	.	TRBV20-1	TRBJ2-5	CSAAGGIGETQYF	TGCAGTGCTGCTGGGGGGATAGGAGAGACCCAGTACTTC
many	.	TRBV6-1	TRBJ2-7	CASSRLGRTISYEQYF	TGTGCCAGCAGCCGACTGGGGCGGACCATCTCCTACGAGCAGTACTTC
.	TRBD1	TRBV7-9	TRBJ1-2	CVSSRPPTDRGAYGYTF	TGTGTCAGCAGCCGTCCCCCGACCGACAGGGGGGCTTATGGCTACACCTTC
many	.	TRBV6-2/TRBV6-3	TRBJ1-2	CASSDFDTIYRYGYTF	TGTGCCAGCAGTGACTTTGACACGATTTATCGCTATGGCTACACCTTC
.	TRBD2	TRBV20-1	TRBJ2-1	CSARAPGLAGVSLFF	TGCAGTGCTAGAGCTCCGGGACTAGCGGGAGTATCGTTGTTCTTC
.	TRBD2	TRBV30	TRBJ2-5	CAWERTSGGWETQYF	TGTGCCTGGGAACGGACTAGCGGGGGGTGGGAGACCCAGTACTTC
few	.	TRBV9	TRBJ1-2	CASSVGQRIYYGYTF	TGTGCCAGCAGCGTAGGGCAGCGGATTTACTATGGCTACACCTTC
many	TRBD1	TRBV7-9	TRBJ2-1	CASSSPGQRRGQFF	TGTGCCAGCAGTTCTCCGGGACAGAGGAGAGGGCAGTTCTTC
many	TRBD2	TRBV20-1	TRBJ2-7	CSARAGTSGGDEQYF	TGCAGTGCTAGAGCCGGGACTAGCGGGGGCGACGAGCAGTACTTC
many	TRBD2	TRBV20-1	TRBJ2-3	CSASSWEGLINTQYF	TGCAGTGCTAGTTCGTGGGAGGGCCTTATTAATACGCAGTATTTT
many	.	TRBV5-4	TRBJ2-5	CASSLPTTLGTQYF	TGTGCCAGCAGCTTACCGACCACACTAGGGACCCAGTACTTC
many	.	TRBV5-1	TRBJ2-5	CASSPGLSYQETQYF	TGCGCCAGCAGCCCGGGACTCTCGTACCAAGAGACCCAGTACTTC
many	TRBD1	TRBV29-1	TRBJ2-7	CSVRTGAFLREQYF	TGCAGCGTCCGGACAGGGGCGTTTTTGAGAGAGCAGTACTTC
many	TRBD1	TRBV7-2	TRBJ1-5	CASSPGFRGNQPQHF	TGTGCCAGCAGCCCTGGGTTCAGGGGGAATCAGCCCCAGCATTTT
many	TRBD1	TRBV9	TRBJ2-7	CASSTSGTGGYEQYF	TGTGCCAGCAGCACCTCCGGGACAGGGGGCTACGAGCAGTACTTC
.	.	TRBV6-6	TRBJ1-1	CASSPPGRMNTEAFF	TGTGCCAGCAGTCCCCCGGGACGGATGAACACTGAAGCTTTCTTT
once	.	TRBV7-2	TRBJ2-7	CASSLRAGSSYEQYF	TGTGCCAGCAGCTTACGGGCGGGGTCCTCCTACGAGCAGTACTTC
many	.	TRBV5-6	TRBJ2-7	CASSLGQDYYEQYF	TGTGCCAGCAGCTTAGGACAGGACTACTACGAGCAGTACTTC
many	TRBD2	TRBV7-2	TRBJ2-3	CASSQRGASTDTQYF	TGTGCCAGCAGCCAGCGGGGGGCCAGCACAGATACGCAGTATTTT
few	.	TRBV12-3/TRBV12-4	TRBJ2-7	CASSFRGRRGAEQYF	TGTGCCAGCAGTTTTCGGGGACGGAGGGGCGCTGAGCAGTACTTC
many	.	TRBV6-2/TRBV6-3	TRBJ1-2	CASSFTPVGANGYTF	TGTGCCAGCAGTTTTACCCCTGTGGGCGCGAACGGCTACACCTTC
.	.	TRBV30	TRBJ1-2	CAWIPWGAHYGYTF	TGTGCCTGGATCCCTTGGGGGGCCCACTATGGCTACACCTTC
few	.	TRBV30	TRBJ1-2	CAWSEGVPPYRYTF	TGTGCCTGGAGTGAAGGGGTGCCCCCCTATCGCTACACCTTC
.	.	TRBV9	TRBJ2-7	CASSPRGSVPSSYNEQYF	TGTGCCAGCAGCCCCCGGGGTAGCGTGCCTAGCTCCTACAATGAGCAGTACTTC
many	.	TRBV28	TRBJ2-7	CASSRTGLRGYEQYF	TGTGCCAGCAGTCGCACAGGTCTCCGGGGTTACGAGCAGTACTTC
many	.	TRBV14	TRBJ2-1	CASSQGLPIQFF	TGTGCCAGCAGCCAAGGTCTCCCTATACAGTTCTTC
many	.	TRBV12-3/TRBV12-4	TRBJ2-5	CASSQGLETQYF	TGTGCCAGCAGTCAGGGGTTAGAGACCCAGTACTTC
.	.	TRBV3-1	TRBJ2-3	CASSQQPGGTDTQYF	TGTGCCAGCAGCCAACAGCCGGGGGGCACAGATACGCAGTATTTT
.	.	TRBV7-9	TRBJ2-2	CASNQYQGFGNTGELFF	TGTGCCAGCAACCAATACCAGGGCTTCGGGAACACCGGGGAGCTGTTTTTT
many	.	TRBV5-6	TRBJ2-5	CASSLRQPQETQYF	TGTGCCAGCAGCTTACGGCAGCCACAAGAGACCCAGTACTTC
many	TRBD2	TRBV6-1	TRBJ2-5	CASSWGGEETQYF	TGTGCCAGCAGTTGGGGGGGAGAAGAGACCCAGTACTTC
many	.	TRBV9	TRBJ1-2	CASSVVGYSYGYTF	TGTGCCAGCAGCGTGGTGGGGTACAGCTATGGCTACACCTTC
many	.	TRBV5-5	TRBJ1-4	CASSLFGANEKLFF	TGTGCCAGCAGCTTGTTTGGTGCTAATGAAAAACTGTTTTTT
many	TRBD1	TRBV9	TRBJ1-2	CASSARDRNPYGYTF	TGTGCCAGCAGCGCCCGGGACAGGAATCCCTATGGCTACACCTTC
many	TRBD2	TRBV6-2/TRBV6-3	TRBJ2-1	CASRRGGGALNEQFF	TGTGCCAGCAGGAGAGGCGGGGGGGCACTCAATGAGCAGTTCTTC
.	.	TRBV20-1	TRBJ2-7	CGEWGRGFSSYEQYF	TGCGGTGAATGGGGGAGAGGATTTAGCTCCTACGAGCAGTACTTC
.	.	TRBV3-1	TRBJ1-4	CASSQEGGRAQATNEKRFF	TGTGCCAGCAGCCAAGAGGGTGGGAGAGCCCAGGCAACTAATGAAAAACGGTTTTTT